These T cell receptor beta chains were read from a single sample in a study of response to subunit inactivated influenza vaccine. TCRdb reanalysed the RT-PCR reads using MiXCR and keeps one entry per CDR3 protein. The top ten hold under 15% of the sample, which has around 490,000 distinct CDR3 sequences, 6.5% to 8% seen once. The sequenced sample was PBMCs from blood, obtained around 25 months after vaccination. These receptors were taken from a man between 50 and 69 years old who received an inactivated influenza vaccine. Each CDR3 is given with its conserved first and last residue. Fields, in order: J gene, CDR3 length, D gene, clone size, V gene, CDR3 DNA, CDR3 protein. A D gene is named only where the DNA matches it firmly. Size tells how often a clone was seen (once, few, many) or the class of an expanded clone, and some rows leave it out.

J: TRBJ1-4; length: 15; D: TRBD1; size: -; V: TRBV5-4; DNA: TGTGCCAGCAGCTTGAAGGGGGCGCAGAGTGAAAAACTGTTTTTT; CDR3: CASSLKGAQSEKLFF
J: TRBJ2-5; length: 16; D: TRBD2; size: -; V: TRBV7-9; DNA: TGTGCCAGCAGCTCGATGACTAGCGGGGGGGTCGAGACCCAGTACTTC; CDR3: CASSSMTSGGVETQYF
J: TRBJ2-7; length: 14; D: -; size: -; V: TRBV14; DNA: TGTGCCAGCAGCCAAGCTGCGGGGAGCTGGGAGCAGTACTTC; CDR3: CASSQAAGSWEQYF
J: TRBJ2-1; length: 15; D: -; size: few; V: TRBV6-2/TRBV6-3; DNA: TGTGCCAGCAGTTCCGACCCCACAGAATACAATGAGCAGTTCTTC; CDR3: CASSSDPTEYNEQFF
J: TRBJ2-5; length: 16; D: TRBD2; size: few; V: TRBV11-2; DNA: TGTGCCAGCAGCTCCCTAGGCGGGGGAGTCCAAGAGACCCAGTACTTC; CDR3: CASSSLGGGVQETQYF
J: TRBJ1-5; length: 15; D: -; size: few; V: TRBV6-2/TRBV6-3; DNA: TGTGCCAGCAGTAAACCCTTACATAGCAATCAGCCCCAGCATTTT; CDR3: CASSKPLHSNQPQHF
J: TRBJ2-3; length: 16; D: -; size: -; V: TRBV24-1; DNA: TGTGCCACCAGTGAGACCGGGACTTCCACGGCAGATACGCAGTATTTT; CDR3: CATSETGTSTADTQYF
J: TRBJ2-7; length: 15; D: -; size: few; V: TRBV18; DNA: TGTGCCAGCTCACCATCGTCGGCTCCCTCCTACGAGCAGTACTTC; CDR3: CASSPSSAPSYEQYF
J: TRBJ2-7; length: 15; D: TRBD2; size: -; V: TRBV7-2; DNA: TGTGCCAGCAGCTTTGCACTTCGGGGGGGCTACGAGCAGTACTTC; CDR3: CASSFALRGGYEQYF
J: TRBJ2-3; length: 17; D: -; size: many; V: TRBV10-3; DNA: TGTGCCATCAGTGTGACCGCGACAGGTTTGTTCACAGATACGCAGTATTTT; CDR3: CAISVTATGLFTDTQYF
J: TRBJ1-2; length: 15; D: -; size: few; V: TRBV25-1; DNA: TGTGCCAGCAGTGAATTAGGGGTGGCTAACTATGGCTACACCTTC; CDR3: CASSELGVANYGYTF
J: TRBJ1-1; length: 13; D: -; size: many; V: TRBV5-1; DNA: TGCGCCAGCAGCTTGAGGGAATCGGCTGAAGCTTTCTTT; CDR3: CASSLRESAEAFF
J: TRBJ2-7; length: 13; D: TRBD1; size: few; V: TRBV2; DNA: TGTGCCAGCAGTGCTTTAGGGGGCCACGAGCAGTACTTC; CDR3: CASSALGGHEQYF
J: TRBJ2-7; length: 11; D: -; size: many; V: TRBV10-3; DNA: TGTGCCATCAGGGACTACTACGAGCAGTACTTC; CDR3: CAIRDYYEQYF
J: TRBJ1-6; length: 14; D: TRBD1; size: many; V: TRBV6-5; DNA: TGTGCCAGCAGTTTTACAGGGGGCCTTTCACCCCTCCACTTT; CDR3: CASSFTGGLSPLHF
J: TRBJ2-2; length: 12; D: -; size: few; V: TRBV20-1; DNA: TGCAGTGCTAGCAGGACCGGCGGGGAGCTGTTTTTT; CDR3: CSASRTGGELFF
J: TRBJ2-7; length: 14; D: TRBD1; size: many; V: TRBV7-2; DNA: TGTGCCAGCAGCTTACTAGGACAGGGCCGGATGCAGTACTTC; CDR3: CASSLLGQGRMQYF
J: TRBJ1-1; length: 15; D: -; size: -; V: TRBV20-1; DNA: TGCAGTGCTAGGGGGGGGCCGCAAGGGGTCACTGAAGCTTTCTTT; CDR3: CSARGGPQGVTEAFF
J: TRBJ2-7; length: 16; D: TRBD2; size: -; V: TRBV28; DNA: TGTGCCAGCACTCTATCCGGACTAGCGGGAAGATACGAGCAGTACTTC; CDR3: CASTLSGLAGRYEQYF
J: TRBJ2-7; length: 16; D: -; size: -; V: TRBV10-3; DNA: TGTGCCATCACTGCAGCCAGAGGACTGGGTTCCTACGAGCAGTACTTC; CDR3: CAITAARGLGSYEQYF
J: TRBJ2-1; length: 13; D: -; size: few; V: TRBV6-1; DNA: TGTGCCAGCAGATCATCCGAAGGATATGAGCAGTTCTTC; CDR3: CASRSSEGYEQFF
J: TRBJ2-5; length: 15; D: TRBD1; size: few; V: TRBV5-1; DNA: TGCGCCAGCAGCTTCCGGACAGGGGGCCAAGAGACCCAGTACTTC; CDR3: CASSFRTGGQETQYF
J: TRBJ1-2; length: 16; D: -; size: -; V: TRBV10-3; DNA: TGTGCCATCAGTGAGTCGAGTCAGGGAGCTAACTATGGCTACACCTTC; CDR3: CAISESSQGANYGYTF
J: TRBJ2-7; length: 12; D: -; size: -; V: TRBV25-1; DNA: TGTGCCAGCAGTGAGCAAGACTACGAGCAGTACTTC; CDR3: CASSEQDYEQYF
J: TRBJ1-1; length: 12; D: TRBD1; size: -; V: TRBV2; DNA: TGTGCCAGCAGTGCCAGGGGGACTGAAGCTTTCTTT; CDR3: CASSARGTEAFF
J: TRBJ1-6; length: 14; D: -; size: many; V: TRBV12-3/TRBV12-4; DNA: TGTGCCAGCAGTTTCGGACGGGCGAATTCACCCCTCCACTTT; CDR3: CASSFGRANSPLHF
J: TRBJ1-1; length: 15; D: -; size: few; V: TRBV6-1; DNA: TGTGCCAGCAGTACGGGGGCCAGTATGAACACTGAAGCTTTCTTT; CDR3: CASSTGASMNTEAFF